The 7 T cell receptor beta chains presented below share a single source sample, sequenced in a study of beta chain features in type 1 diabetes. Expressed TCRB transcripts got sequenced, as all isolated RNA was reverse transcribed. Profiling relied on immunoSEQ multiplex PCR, and the TCRdb table lists in-frame clones only, not all of them. This sample has about 350,000 clones, with less than 20% found just once. Material for sequencing was naive CD4+ T cells from blood. All receptors come from a woman aged 18-30 years in good health.

This clone has a handful of counts. The V call is TRBV14, the J call TRBJ2-1, with D perhaps TRBD1 (5 bases). CDR1 is SGHDN and CDR2 is FVKESK in the germline V gene. Trimming removed 4 bases at V and 6 bases at J, with 10 bases between. The CDR3 is made up of 13 amino acids. The DNA for the CDR3 is TGTGCCAGCAGCCGGCCAGGGTCCAATGAGCAGTTCTTC. Protein product: CASSRPGSNEQFF.

V usage is TRBV7-2 and J usage is TRBJ2-1; 14 bases are shared with TRBD2. Trimming took 4 bases from V and 14 from J; bases not matched to a gene: 10. CDR1 is SGHTA, CDR2 FQGNSA, per germline. This CDR3 spans 15 amino acids. The CDR3 bases are TGTGCCAGCAGCTCCCCGGGACTAGCGGGGGTCCCCGAGTTCTTC. Translation: CASSSPGLAGVPEFF.

The chain carries TRBV30 and TRBJ1-5; D is perhaps TRBD1 (5 bases). The CDR3 is made up of 12 amino acids. The germline CDR1 and CDR2 sequences are GTSNPN and SVGIG (reference sequence). V gave up 4 bases and J gave up 4 bases, with 8 bases separating them. CDR3 region: CAWNQGNQPQHF. In DNA form, the CDR3 reads TGTGCCTGGAACCAGGGAAATCAGCCCCAGCATTTT. Together with reference TRBV30 and TRBJ1-5, the CDR3 gives the full variable domain: SQTIHQWPATLVQPVGSPLSLECTVEGTSNPNLYWYRQAAGRGLQLLFYSVGIGQISSEVPQNLSASRPQDRQFILSSKKLLLSDSGFYLCAWNQGNQPQHFGDGTRLSIL.

With respect to this clone: The same CDR3 can be traced to other DNA sequences in this sample. The gene calls are TRBV9 and TRBJ2-1, with D possibly being TRBD2 (5 bases). From germline, CDR1 is SGDLS and CDR2 YYNGEE. The V gene lost 2 bases and the J gene lost 4 bases, with 13 bases spanning the gap. The CDR3 runs to 15 residues. Here the CDR3 reads CASSVTSGGYNEQFF. CDR3 nucleotide sequence: TGTGCCAGCAGCGTTACTTCGGGCGGGTACAATGAGCAGTTCTTC.

The V gene is TRBV27, the J gene TRBJ2-6; TRBD1 is a possible D gene (6 bases). CDR3 size: 15 residues. Trimming took off 4 bases at V and 4 bases at J, with 11 bases between the two ends. In germline, CDR1 is MNHEY, CDR2 SMNVEV (reference sequence). The CDR3 here is CASSSTGTGANVLTF. In nucleotides, the CDR3 is TGTGCCAGCAGTTCAACAGGGACGGGGGCCAACGTCCTGACTTTC.

The gene calls are TRBV5-1 and TRBJ1-4; 7 bases are shared with TRBD1. The V gene's germline CDR1 is SGHRS and CDR2 YFSETQ. This CDR3 contains 14 residues. Trimming at V came to 4 bases and at J to 3 bases, leaving 3 bases not matched to a gene. CDR3: CASSPGQPNEKLFF. The CDR3, as DNA: TGCGCCAGCAGCCCGGGACAGCCTAATGAAAAACTGTTTTTT.

The chain couples TRBV7-9 to TRBJ2-7; the match to TRBD2 covers 10 bases. The length of the CDR3 is 15 residues. Trimming cost V 4 bases and J 4 bases; bases outside gene matches: 7. Looked up from germline, CDR1 is SEHNR and CDR2 is FQNEAQ (reference sequence). The CDR3 DNA follows: TGTGCCAGCAGCTGGGAAGCGGGAGGGCCTTACGAGCAGTACTTC. It translates to CASSWEAGGPYEQYF.